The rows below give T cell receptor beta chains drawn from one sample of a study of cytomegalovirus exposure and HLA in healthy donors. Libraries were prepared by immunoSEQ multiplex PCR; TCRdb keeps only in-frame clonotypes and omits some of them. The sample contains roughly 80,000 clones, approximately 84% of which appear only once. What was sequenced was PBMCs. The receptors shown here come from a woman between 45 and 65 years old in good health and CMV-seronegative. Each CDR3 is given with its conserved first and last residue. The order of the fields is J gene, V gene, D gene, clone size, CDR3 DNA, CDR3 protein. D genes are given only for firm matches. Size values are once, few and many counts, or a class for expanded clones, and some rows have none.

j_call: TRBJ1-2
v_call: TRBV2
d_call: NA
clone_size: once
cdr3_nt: TGTGCCAGCAGTGAAGCAAGGGGCGCGAATGGCTACACCTTC
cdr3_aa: CASSEARGANGYTF

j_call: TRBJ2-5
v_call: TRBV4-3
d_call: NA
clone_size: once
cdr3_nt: TGCGCCAGCAGCCAAGATATCCGTGACTCCCCACAGTACTTC
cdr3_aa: CASSQDIRDSPQYF

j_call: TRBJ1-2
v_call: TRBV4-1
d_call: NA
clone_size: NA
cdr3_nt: TGCGCCAGCACCCCAAGCCCAGTTAGCGGAGGTCCAGACTATGGCTACACCTTC
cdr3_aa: CASTPSPVSGGPDYGYTF

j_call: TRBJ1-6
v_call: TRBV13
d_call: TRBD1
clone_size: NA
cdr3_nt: TGTGCCAGCAGCGCAAACCAGGGGGCTGGTTCACCCCTCCACTTT
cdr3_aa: CASSANQGAGSPLHF

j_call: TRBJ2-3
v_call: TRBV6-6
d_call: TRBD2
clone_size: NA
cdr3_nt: TGTGCCAGCAGAACTAGCGGGAGGGCCACAGATACGCAGTATTTT
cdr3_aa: CASRTSGRATDTQYF

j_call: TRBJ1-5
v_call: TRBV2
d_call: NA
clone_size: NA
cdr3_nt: TGTGCCAGCAGTGAGGGGCCCAAGGGGAATCAGCCCCAGCATTTT
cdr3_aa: CASSEGPKGNQPQHF

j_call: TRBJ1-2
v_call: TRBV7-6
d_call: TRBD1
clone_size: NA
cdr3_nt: TGTGCCAGCAGCCGTGGACAGGCTGAAGGCTACACCTTC
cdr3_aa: CASSRGQAEGYTF

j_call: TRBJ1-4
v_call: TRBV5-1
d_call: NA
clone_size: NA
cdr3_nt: TGCGCCAGCAGCTTACAGGGCCTCCCTAATGAAAAACTGTTTTTT
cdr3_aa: CASSLQGLPNEKLFF

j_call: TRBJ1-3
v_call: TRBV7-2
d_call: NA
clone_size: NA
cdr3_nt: TGTGCCAGCAGCTTAGGTCAGGGTGCCGGAAACACCATATATTTT
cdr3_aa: CASSLGQGAGNTIYF

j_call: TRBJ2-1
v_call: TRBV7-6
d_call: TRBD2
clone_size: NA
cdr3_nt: TGTGCCAGCAGCTTAGCCGGGACTAGCTGGTTCTTC
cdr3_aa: CASSLAGTSWFF

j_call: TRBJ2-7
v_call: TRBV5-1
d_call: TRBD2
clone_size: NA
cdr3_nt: TGCGCCAGCAGGCTAGCGGTGACCTACGAGCAGTACTTC
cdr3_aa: CASRLAVTYEQYF

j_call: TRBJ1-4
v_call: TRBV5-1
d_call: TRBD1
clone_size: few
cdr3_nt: TGCGCCAGCAAGAAGGGGACAGGGGACACAAAACTGTTTTTT
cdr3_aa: CASKKGTGDTKLFF

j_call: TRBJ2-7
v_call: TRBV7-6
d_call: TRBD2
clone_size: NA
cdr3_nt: TGTGCCAGCAGCTTATCGGGAGCGGGAGAGCAGTACTTC
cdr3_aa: CASSLSGAGEQYF

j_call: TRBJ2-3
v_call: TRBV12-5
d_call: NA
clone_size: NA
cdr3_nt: TGTGCTAGTGGTTTGACTCTAGCTGCAGATACGCAGTATTTT
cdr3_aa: CASGLTLAADTQYF

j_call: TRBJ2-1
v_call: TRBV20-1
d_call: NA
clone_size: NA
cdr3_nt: TGCAGTGCCGGGTACAATGAGCAGTTCTTC
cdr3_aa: CSAGYNEQFF

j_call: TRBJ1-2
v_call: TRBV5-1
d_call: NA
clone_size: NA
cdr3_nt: TGCGCCAGCAGTCCTCGGCAGGGATCGGCCTATGGCTACACCTTC
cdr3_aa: CASSPRQGSAYGYTF

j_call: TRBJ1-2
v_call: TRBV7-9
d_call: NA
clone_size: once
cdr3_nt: TGTGCCAGCAGCTTCAAGGCAACCTTCGGGGATGGCTACACCTTC
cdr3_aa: CASSFKATFGDGYTF

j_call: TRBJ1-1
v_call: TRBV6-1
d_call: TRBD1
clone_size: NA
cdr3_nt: TGTGCCAGCAGTGAGTCAAGGCTCCGGGGACAGGGGGGTACTGAAGCTTTCTTT
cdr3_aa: CASSESRLRGQGGTEAFF

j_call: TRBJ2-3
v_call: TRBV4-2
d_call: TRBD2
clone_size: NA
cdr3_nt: TGTGTCAGCACCCTACTAGCGGGGGGCCGCACAGATACGCAGTATTTT
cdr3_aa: CVSTLLAGGRTDTQYF

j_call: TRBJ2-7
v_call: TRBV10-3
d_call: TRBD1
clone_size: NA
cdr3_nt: TGTGCCATCATGCAGGGGGATAACTACGAGCAGTACTTC
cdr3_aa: CAIMQGDNYEQYF

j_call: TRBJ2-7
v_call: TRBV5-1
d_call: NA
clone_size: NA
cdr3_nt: TGCGCCAGCAGCTCTGCCTACGAGCAGTACTTC
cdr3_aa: CASSSAYEQYF

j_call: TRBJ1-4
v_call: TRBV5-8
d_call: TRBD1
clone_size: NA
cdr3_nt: TGTGCCAGCAGCTTCTCCGGACTCCGACAGGGCCACTCAAAACTGTTTTTT
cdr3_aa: CASSFSGLRQGHSKLFF

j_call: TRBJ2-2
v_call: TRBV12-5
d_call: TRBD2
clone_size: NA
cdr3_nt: TGTGCTAGTGGTTTGGTATTGCCTAGCGGTAACACCGGGGAGCTGTTTTTT
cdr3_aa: CASGLVLPSGNTGELFF

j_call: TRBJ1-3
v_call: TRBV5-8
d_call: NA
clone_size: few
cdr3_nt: TGTGCCAGCAGCCCGGCCTTAGGAGATTTT
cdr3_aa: CASSPALGDF

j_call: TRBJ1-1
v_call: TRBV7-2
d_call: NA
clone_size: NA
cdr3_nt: TGTGCCAGCAGCCAAATGAGGGCGAAGAACACTGAAGCTTTCTTT
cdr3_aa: CASSQMRAKNTEAFF

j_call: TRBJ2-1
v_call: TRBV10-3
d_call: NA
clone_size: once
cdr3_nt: TGTGCCATCAGTGAGGTTCTGGCCAGTTCCTACAATGAGCAGTTCTTC
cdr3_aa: CAISEVLASSYNEQFF

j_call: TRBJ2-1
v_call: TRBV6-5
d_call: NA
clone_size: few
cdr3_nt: TGTGCCAGCAGTTACTCGTTCCCTACTCCTTACAATGAGCAGTTCTTC
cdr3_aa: CASSYSFPTPYNEQFF

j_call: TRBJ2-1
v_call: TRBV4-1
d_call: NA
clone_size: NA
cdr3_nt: TGCGCCAGCAGCCCTCAGGGATTTTACAATGAGCAGTTCTTC
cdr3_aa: CASSPQGFYNEQFF

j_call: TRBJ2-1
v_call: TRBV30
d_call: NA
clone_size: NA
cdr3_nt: TGTGCCTGGAGTGCAGAAATCTACAATGAGCAGTTCTTC
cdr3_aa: CAWSAEIYNEQFF

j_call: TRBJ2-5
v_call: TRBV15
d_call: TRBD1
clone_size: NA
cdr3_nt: TGTGCCACCAGCGCCCAGGGGGCGCTTCGTAAAGAGACCCAGTACTTC
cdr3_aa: CATSAQGALRKETQYF

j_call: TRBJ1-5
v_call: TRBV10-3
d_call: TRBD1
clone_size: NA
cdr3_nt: TGTGCCATCAGCGGGACAGGGGAACAGCCCCAGCATTTT
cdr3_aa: CAISGTGEQPQHF

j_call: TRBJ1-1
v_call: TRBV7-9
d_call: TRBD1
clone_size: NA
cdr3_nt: TGTGCCAGCAGCCCGGGACAGTTATACACTGAAGCTTTCTTT
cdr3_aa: CASSPGQLYTEAFF

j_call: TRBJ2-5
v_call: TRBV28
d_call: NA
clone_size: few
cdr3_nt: TGTGCCAGCAGTTTAGCCCGCAGGGCCGATCGAGAGACCCAGTACTTC
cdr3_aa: CASSLARRADRETQYF

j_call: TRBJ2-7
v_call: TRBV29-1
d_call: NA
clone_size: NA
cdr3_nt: TGCAGCGTAGGGACGGCGGACTACGAGCAGTACTTC
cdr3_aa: CSVGTADYEQYF

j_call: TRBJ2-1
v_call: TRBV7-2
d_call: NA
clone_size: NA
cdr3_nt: TGTGCCAGCAGCTTCATAAGTAGCAATGAGCAGTTCTTC
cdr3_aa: CASSFISSNEQFF

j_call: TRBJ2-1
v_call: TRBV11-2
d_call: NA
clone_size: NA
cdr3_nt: TGTGCCAGCAGCTTACTTGGTAGCGGAGGCTACAATGAGCAGTTCTTC
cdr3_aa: CASSLLGSGGYNEQFF

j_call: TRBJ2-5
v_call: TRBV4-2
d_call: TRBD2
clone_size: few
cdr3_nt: TGTGCCAGCAGCCAAGATCGGGGGGGTTTGGAGACCCAGTACTTC
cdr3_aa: CASSQDRGGLETQYF

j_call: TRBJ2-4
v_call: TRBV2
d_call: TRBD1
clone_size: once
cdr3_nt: TGTGCCAGCAGGACAGGGTTGGAAGTCAAAAACATTCAGTACTTC
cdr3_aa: CASRTGLEVKNIQYF

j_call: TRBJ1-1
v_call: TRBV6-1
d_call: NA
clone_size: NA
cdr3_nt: TGTGCCACCCACTTGGGGCAAAACACTGAAGCTTTCTTT
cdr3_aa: CATHLGQNTEAFF

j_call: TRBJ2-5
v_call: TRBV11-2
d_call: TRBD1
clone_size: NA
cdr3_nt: TGTGCCAGCAGCTTAGGACAGGGGCGCCGGGAGACCCAGTACTTC
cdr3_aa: CASSLGQGRRETQYF

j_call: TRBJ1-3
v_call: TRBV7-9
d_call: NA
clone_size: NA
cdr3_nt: TGTGCCAGCAGCTTACCAGTGATCTCTGGAAACACCATATATTTT
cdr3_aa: CASSLPVISGNTIYF

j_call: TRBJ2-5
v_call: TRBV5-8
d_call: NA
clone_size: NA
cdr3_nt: TGTGCCAGCAACCGGATCGGGGTGGTGGAGACCCAGTACTTC
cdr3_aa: CASNRIGVVETQYF

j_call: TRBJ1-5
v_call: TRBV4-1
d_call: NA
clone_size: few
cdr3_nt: TGCGCCAGCAGCCAAATTCGACAGAATCAGCCCCAGCATTTT
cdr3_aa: CASSQIRQNQPQHF

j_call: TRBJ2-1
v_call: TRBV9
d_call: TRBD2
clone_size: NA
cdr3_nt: TGTGCCAGCAGCCCAGGGACTAGCGGGCCGGGTGAGCAGTTCTTC
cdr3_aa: CASSPGTSGPGEQFF

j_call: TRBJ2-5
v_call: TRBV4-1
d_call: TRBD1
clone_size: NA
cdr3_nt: TGCGCCAGCAGCCCTCTTATAGGGACAGTTGGAGAGACCCAGTACTTC
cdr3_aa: CASSPLIGTVGETQYF